The text below deals with one T cell receptor beta chain. Its antigen is as yet unknown. The CDR3 extends over 18 amino acids. Germline-derived CDR1 and CDR2 are SGDLS and YYNGEE. J lost 6 bases, V lost 4 bases, and 14 bases had no gene match. The sample comes from a study of monozygotic twins with cystic fibrosis. Sequencing was performed with immunoSEQ multiplex PCR; in TCRdb, only in-frame clones are kept and a portion is missing. The data show about 30,000 clones, 90% seen once. Study-level points and caveats: Nucleotide-identical clonotype sharing was significantly higher within monozygotic CF twin pairs than between unrelated CF individuals. In this small cohort, shared CDR3 numbers showed no association with age, concordance or disease severity. Median Simpson clonality of approximately 0.0091 suggested naive T cells predominated. J usage was most co-twin-similar in 8 of 16 pairs, V in 13.

The TCR originated in a girl aged 2-10 years with cystic fibrosis. The chain has TRBV9 and TRBJ2-1; the match to TRBD2 covers 12 bases. The material sequenced was blood. The CDR3 coding sequence is TGTGCCAGCAGCCCATCCGGACTAGCGGGGAGAATCGGCAATGAGCAGTTCTTC. Its translation: CASSPSGLAGRIGNEQFF.